This T cell receptor (beta chain) is drawn from a study of control samples from healthy donors and cancer patients. The CDR3 totals 16 residues. Germline-derived CDR1 and CDR2 are KGHSH and LQKENI. V was pared by 2 bases and J by 5 bases, with 11 bases of the junction left unmatched. This clone appeared a single time. Libraries were prepared by immunoSEQ multiplex PCR; TCRdb keeps only in-frame clonotypes and omits some of them. The table lists about 78,000 clones, approximately 91% of them singletons. The chain has TRBV18 and TRBJ1-1, with 7 bases that match TRBD1. This clonotype was obtained from a woman in her sixties in good health. The sample consisted of blood. The CDR3 DNA is TGTGCCAGCTCACCAAACCAGGGGGGCCGAGTTACTGAAGCTTTCTTT. It specifies CASSPNQGGRVTEAFF.